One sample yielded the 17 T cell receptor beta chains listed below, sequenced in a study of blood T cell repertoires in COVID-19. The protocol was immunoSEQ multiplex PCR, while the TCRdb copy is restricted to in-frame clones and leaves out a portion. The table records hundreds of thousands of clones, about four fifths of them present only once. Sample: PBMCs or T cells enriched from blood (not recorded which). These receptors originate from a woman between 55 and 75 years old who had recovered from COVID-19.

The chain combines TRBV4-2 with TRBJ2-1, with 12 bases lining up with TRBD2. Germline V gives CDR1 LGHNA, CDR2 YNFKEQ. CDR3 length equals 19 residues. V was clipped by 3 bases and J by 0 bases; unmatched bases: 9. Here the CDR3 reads CASSQQTSGGSSSYNEQFF. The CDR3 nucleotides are TGTGCCAGCAGCCAGCAAACTAGCGGGGGGTCGAGCTCCTACAATGAGCAGTTCTTC.

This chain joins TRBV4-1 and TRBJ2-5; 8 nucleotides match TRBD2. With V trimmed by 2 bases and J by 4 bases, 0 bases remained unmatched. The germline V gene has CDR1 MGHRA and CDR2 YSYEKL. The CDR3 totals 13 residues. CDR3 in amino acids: CASSQLAGETQYF. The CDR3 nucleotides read TGCGCCAGCAGCCAACTAGCGGGAGAGACCCAGTACTTC.

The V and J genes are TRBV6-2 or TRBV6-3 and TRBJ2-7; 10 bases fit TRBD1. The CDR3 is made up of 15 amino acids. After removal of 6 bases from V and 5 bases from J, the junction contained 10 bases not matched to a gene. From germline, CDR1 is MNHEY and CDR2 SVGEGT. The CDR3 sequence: CASSGPGQGINEQYF. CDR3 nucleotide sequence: TGTGCCAGCAGCGGACCGGGACAGGGGATCAACGAGCAGTACTTC.

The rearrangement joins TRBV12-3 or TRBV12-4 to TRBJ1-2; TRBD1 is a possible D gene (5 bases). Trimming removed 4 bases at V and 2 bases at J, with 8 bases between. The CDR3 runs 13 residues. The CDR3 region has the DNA TGTGCCAGCAGTTGGAGACAGAACTATGGCTACACCTTC. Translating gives CASSWRQNYGYTF.

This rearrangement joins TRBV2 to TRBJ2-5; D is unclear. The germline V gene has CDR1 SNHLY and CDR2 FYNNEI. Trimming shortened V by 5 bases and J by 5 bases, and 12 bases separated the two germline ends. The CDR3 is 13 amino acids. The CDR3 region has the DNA TGTGCCAGCAGTACCCTCTCGGGTGAGACCCAGTACTTC. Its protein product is CASSTLSGETQYF.

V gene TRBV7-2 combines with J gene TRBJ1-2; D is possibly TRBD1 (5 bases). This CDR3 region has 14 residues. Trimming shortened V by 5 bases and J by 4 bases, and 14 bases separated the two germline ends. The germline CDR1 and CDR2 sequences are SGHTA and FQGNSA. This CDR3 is CASSHPSDSYGYTF. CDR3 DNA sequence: TGTGCCAGCAGCCACCCCTCCGACAGCTATGGCTACACCTTC.

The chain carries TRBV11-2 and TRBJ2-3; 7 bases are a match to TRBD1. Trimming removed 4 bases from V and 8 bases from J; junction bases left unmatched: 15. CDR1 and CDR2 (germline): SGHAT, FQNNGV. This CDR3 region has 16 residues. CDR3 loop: CASSSGDSRGYGTQYF. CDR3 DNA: TGTGCCAGCAGCTCAGGGGACAGCCGAGGGTACGGTACGCAGTATTTT. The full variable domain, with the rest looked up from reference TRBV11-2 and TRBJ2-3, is EAGVAQSPRYKIIEKRQSVAFWCNPISGHATLYWYQQILGQGPKLLIQFQNNGVVDDSQLPKDRFSAERLKGVDSTLKIQPAKLEDSAVYLCASSSGDSRGYGTQYFGPGTRLTVL.

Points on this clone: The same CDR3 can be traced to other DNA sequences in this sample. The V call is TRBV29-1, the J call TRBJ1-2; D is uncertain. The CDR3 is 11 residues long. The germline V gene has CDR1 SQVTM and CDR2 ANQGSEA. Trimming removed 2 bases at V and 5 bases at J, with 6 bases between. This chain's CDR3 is CSVERGYGYTF. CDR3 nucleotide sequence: TGCAGCGTTGAAAGAGGTTATGGCTACACCTTC. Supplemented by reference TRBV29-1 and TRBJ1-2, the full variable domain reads SAVISQKPSRDICQRGTSLTIQCQVDSQVTMMFWYRQQPGQSLTLIATANQGSEATYESGFVIDKFPISRPNLTFSTLTVSNMSPEDSSIYLCSVERGYGYTFGSGTRLTVV.

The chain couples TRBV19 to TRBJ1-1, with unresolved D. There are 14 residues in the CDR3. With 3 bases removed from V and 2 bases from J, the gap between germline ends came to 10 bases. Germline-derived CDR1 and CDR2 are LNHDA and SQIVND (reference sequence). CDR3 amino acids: CASSITGPNTEAFF. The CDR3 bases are TGTGCCAGTAGTATCACTGGGCCTAACACTGAAGCTTTCTTT.

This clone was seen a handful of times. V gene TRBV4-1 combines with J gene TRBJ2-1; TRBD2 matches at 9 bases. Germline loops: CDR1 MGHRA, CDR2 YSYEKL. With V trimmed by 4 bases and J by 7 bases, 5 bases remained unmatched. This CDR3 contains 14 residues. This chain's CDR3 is CASSPLTSGNEQFF. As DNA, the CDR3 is TGCGCCAGCAGCCCCCTGACTAGCGGTAATGAGCAGTTCTTC.

CDR3 sequence (DNA): TGTGCCAGCAGCTTGACAGGGCAGAACACTGAAGCTTTCTTT. Its translation: CASSLTGQNTEAFF. The chain employs TRBV7-9 and TRBJ1-1; TRBD1 agrees at 7 bases. Trimming at V came to 3 bases and at J to 1 base, leaving 2 bases not matched to a gene. CDR3 length: 14 residues. The germline CDR1 and CDR2 sequences are SEHNR and FQNEAQ (reference sequence).

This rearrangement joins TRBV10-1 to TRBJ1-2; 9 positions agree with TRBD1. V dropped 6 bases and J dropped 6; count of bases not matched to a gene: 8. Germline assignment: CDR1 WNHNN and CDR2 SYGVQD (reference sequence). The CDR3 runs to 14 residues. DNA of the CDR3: TGCGCCAGCAGCACGGGACAGGGCTCGGATGGCTACACCTTC. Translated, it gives CASSTGQGSDGYTF.

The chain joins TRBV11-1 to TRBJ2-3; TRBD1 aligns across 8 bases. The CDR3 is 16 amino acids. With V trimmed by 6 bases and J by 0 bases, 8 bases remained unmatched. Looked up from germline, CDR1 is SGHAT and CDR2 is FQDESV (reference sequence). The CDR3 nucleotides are TGTGCCAGCAGTAAGGACAGGGCAATAAGCACAGATACGCAGTATTTT. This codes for CASSKDRAISTDTQYF.

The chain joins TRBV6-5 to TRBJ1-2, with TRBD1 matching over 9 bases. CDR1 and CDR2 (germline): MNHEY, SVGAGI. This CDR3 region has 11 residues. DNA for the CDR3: TGTCGGACAGGGGTGAACTATGGCTACACCTTC. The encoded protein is CRTGVNYGYTF.

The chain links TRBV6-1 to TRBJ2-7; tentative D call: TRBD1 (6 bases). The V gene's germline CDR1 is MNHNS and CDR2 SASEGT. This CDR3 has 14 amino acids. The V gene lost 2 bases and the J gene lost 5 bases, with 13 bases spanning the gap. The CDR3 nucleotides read TGTGCCAGCAGTGAAACCCGACAGGACCACGAGCAGTACTTC. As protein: CASSETRQDHEQYF.

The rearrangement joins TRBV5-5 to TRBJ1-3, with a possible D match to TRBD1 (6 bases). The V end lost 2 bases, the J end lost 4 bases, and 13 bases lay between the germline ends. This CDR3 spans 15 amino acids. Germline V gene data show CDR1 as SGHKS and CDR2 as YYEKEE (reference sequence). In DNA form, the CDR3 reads TGTGCCAGCAGCTTAGTTATGGGGGCAGGAAACACCATATATTTT. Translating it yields CASSLVMGAGNTIYF.

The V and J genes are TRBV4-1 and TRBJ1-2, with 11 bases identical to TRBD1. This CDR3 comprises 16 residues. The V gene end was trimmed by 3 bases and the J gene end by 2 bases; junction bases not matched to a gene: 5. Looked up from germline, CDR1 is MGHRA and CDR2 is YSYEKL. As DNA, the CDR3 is TGCGCCAGCAGCCACGGACGGACAGGGGGCAACTATGGCTACACCTTC. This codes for CASSHGRTGGNYGYTF.